This TCR beta chain was found in a study of blood T cell repertoires in COVID-19. Study-wide context: Collection of acute and convalescent COVID-19 samples took place in the United States, Italy and Spain. The cDNA or gDNA used as material had been derived from T cells, B-cell-depleted T cells, or PBMCs.

As processed by the authors: Amplification of reference gene primers was used by the study to estimate nucleated cell counts. Generated by immunoSEQ multiplex PCR, the TCRdb table keeps only in-frame clones and is missing some. Clone size and the V and J calls come from that table; the DNA yielded D and trimming. The table records roughly 270,000 clones, roughly 87% of them present only once. The origin of this receptor is a man aged 18 to 30 with active or convalescent COVID-19. Sequencing was done on a sample of peripheral blood.

CDR3 residues: CASSRGFNNEQFF. The CDR3 DNA reads TGTGCCAGCAGCAGGGGTTTCAACAATGAGCAGTTCTTC. V usage is TRBV5-6 and J usage is TRBJ2-1; D is perhaps TRBD1 (5 bases). The CDR3 is 13 amino acids. Between the trimmed V and J ends, which lost 4 bases and 5 bases, there was a span of 10 bases. The V gene's germline CDR1 is SGHDT and CDR2 YYEEEE.